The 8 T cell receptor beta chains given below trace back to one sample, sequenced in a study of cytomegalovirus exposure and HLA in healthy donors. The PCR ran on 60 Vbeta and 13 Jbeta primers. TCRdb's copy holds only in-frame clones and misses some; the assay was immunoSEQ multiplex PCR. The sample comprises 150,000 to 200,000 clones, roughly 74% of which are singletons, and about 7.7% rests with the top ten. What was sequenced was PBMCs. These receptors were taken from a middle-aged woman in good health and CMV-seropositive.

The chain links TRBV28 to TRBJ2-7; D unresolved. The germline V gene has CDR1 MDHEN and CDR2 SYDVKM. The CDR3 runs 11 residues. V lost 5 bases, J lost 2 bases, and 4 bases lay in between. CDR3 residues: CASSPTYEQYF. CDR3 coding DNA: TGTGCCAGCAGTCCTACCTACGAGCAGTACTTC.

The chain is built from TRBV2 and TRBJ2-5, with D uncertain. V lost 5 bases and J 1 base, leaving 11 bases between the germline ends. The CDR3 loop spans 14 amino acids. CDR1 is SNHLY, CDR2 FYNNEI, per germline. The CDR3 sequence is CASSSARLQETQYF. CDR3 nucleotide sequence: TGTGCCAGCAGTTCGGCTAGGCTCCAAGAGACCCAGTACTTC.

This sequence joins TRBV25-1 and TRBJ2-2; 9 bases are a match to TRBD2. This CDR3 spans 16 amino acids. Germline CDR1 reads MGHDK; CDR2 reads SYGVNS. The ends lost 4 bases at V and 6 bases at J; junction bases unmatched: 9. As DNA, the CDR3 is TGTGCCAGCAGTGGCGGCCCAGCGGGAGGCGCCGGGGAGCTGTTTTTT. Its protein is CASSGGPAGGAGELFF.

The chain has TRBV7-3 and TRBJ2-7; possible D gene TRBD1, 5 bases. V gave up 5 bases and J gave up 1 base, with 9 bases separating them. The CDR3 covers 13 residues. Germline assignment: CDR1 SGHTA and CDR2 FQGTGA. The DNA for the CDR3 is TGTGCCAGCAGCACAGGACCTTCCTACGAGCAGTACTTC. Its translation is CASSTGPSYEQYF.

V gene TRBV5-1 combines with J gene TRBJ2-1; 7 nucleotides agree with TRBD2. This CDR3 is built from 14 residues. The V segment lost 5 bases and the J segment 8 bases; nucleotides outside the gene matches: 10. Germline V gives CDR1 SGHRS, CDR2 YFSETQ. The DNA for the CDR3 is TGCGCCAGCAGTCATACTCGGGGGGATGATGAGCAGTTCTTC. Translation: CASSHTRGDDEQFF.

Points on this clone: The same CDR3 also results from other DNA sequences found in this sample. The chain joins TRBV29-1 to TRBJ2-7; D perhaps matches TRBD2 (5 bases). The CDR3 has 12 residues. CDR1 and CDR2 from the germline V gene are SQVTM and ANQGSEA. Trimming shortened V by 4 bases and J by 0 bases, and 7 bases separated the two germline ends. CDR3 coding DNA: TGCAGCGTTGGAAGCGGCTCCTACGAGCAGTACTTC. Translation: CSVGSGSYEQYF.

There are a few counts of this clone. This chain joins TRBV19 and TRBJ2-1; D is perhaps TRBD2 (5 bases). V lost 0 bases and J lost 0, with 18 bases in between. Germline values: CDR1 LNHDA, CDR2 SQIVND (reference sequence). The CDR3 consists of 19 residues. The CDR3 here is CASSIETSGMRSSYNEQFF. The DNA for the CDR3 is TGTGCCAGTAGTATAGAAACTAGTGGAATGAGGAGCTCCTACAATGAGCAGTTCTTC. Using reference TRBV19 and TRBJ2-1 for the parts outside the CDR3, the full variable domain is DGGITQSPKYLFRKEGQNVTLSCEQNLNHDAMYWYRQDPGQGLRLIYYSQIVNDFQKGDIAEGYSVSREKKESFPLTVTSAQKNPTAFYLCASSIETSGMRSSYNEQFFGPGTRLTVL.

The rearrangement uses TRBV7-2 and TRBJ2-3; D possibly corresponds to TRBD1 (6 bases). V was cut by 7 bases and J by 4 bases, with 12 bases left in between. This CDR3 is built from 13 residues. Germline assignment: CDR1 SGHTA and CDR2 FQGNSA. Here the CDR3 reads CASNRVPPDTQYF. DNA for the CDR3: TGTGCCAGCAACAGGGTCCCCCCAGATACGCAGTATTTT.